Below, 5 T cell receptor beta chains from the same sample are listed, as sequenced in a study of T cells in Graves' hyperthyroidism and ophthalmopathy. Amplification of TCR beta CDR3 regions was performed using RNA transcripts as template. Using the HTBI primer set, a first-round RT-PCR was run on the TCR CDR3. TCRdb ran MiXCR on the multiplex PCR reads and lists one entry per CDR3 protein. The sample yields 530,000 or so distinct CDR3 sequences, 17% seen once. The sequenced sample consisted of blood. The receptors derive from a woman aged 18-35 years with Graves' ophthalmopathy.

This clonotype was counted ten times or more. J is TRBJ2-1 and V is TRBV20-1; a possible D gene is TRBD2 (6 bases). The V end was cut by 1 base, the J end by 2 bases, with 18 bases between. CDR1 and CDR2 (germline): DFQATT, SNEGSKA (reference sequence). The CDR3 sequence is 17 residues long. The CDR3: CSARGFGSGGPYNEQFF. The CDR3 bases are TGCAGTGCTAGAGGGTTCGGGAGTGGAGGGCCCTACAATGAGCAGTTCTTC.

This clonotype showed up many times. V gene TRBV5-1 combines with J gene TRBJ1-1; perhaps TRBD1 as D (5 bases). Germline CDR1 is SGHRS and CDR2 is YFSETQ. The V end lost 6 bases, the J end lost 8 bases, and 20 bases lay between the germline ends. The CDR3 sequence is 14 residues long. The chain's CDR3 is CASTDLFRDGEAFF. DNA for the CDR3: TGCGCCAGCACCGACCTATTCCGGGACGGGGAAGCTTTCTTT.

The J gene is TRBJ2-7, the V gene TRBV2; TRBD2 matches 7 bases. The CDR3 runs 15 residues. CDR1 SNHLY and CDR2 FYNNEI come from the germline V gene. The V gene end was trimmed by 0 bases and the J gene end by 2 bases; junction bases not matched to a gene: 4. The CDR3 DNA follows: TGTGCCAGCAGTGAAGCCCACCGGGGGGCCTACGAGCAGTACTTC. It translates to CASSEAHRGAYEQYF.

The chain links TRBV12-3 or TRBV12-4 to TRBJ2-3; D call uncertain. The CDR3 has 13 residues. Trimming stripped 5 bases from V and 3 bases from J, with 9 bases between. CDR3: CASSDRITDTQYF. The CDR3 nucleotides are TGTGCCAGCAGTGACCGAATAACAGATACGCAGTATTTT.

This clonotype was seen many times. This chain links TRBV5-1 with TRBJ2-7; 11 bases match TRBD2. Germline V gives CDR1 SGHRS, CDR2 YFSETQ. The trim removed 4 bases at V and 6 bases at J, leaving 9 bases unmatched. This CDR3 region has 15 residues. DNA of the CDR3: TGCGCCAGCAGCCTAAGACTAGCGGGAACCTCCGAGCAGTACTTC. Its translation: CASSLRLAGTSEQYF.